This record covers a single T cell receptor beta chain. As yet, its antigen is unknown. Germline CDR1 KGHSH, CDR2 LQKENI. V dropped 2 bases and J dropped 11; count of bases not matched to a gene: 7. This CDR3 has 14 residues. This sample is drawn from a study of cytomegalovirus exposure and HLA in healthy donors. Regarding the study as a whole: In vitro work confirmed that a few CMV-associated chains recognize CMV antigens.

PCR used 60 Vbeta primers and 13 Jbeta primers. Sequencing was performed with immunoSEQ multiplex PCR; in TCRdb, only in-frame clones are kept and a portion is missing. The repertoire holds more than 95,000 clones, with 70% to 80% as singletons. Sequenced material: PBMCs. The sequence derives from a man younger than 45 in good health and CMV-seropositive. The V call is TRBV18, the J call TRBJ2-3; TRBD2 aligns across 10 bases. The CDR3 DNA follows: TGTGCCAGCTCACCAGGGACACTAGCGGGAAGGCAGTATTTT. It yields the protein CASSPGTLAGRQYF.